This T cell receptor beta chain was sequenced in a study of cytomegalovirus exposure and HLA in healthy donors. General study results and limits: Prediction of most subjects' HLA-A and HLA-B alleles by TCR beta sequences was reportedly accurate. Presence/absence comparisons presumed near-even sequencing depth among donors. A link between a missense DCLRE1C variant and TCR beta V- and J-gene trimming emerged from a later analysis.

PCR amplification relied on 60 Vbeta primers (plus 13 Jbeta primers). Only in-frame clones appear in the TCRdb table, and some are missing; sequencing was by immunoSEQ multiplex PCR. The data contain 95,000 to 150,000 clones, around 70% of them singletons. As concerns this clone: Its antigen is still unknown.

This CDR3 contains 16 residues. Germline V gives CDR1 LNHDA, CDR2 SQIVND (reference sequence). V was pared by 3 bases and J by 5 bases, with 7 bases of the junction left unmatched. The chain has TRBV19 and TRBJ1-4; TRBD1 aligns across 9 bases. The TCR comes from a woman between 40 and 55 years old in good health and CMV-seronegative. Sample: PBMCs. CDR3 sequence: CASSMGRTGENEKLFF. CDR3 DNA: TGTGCCAGTAGTATGGGAAGGACAGGGGAAAATGAAAAACTGTTTTTT.